These T cell receptor beta chains were read from a single sample in a study of OX40 agonist ivuxolimab in advanced cancers. Here immunoSEQ multiplex PCR was the method, and the copy in TCRdb shows in-frame clones only, minus some. The sample shows about 16,000 clones, about four fifths of them seen only once. The sample was CD4+ or CD8+ T cells sorted from blood, taken in a trial of the OX40 agonist ivuxolimab. These receptors all stem from an adult with an advanced solid tumor such as melanoma, head and neck, liver or kidney cancer. Each CDR3 is given with its conserved first and last residue. Each record gives: D gene, J gene, clone size, V gene, CDR3 DNA, CDR3 protein. D genes are given only for firm matches. The size entry is marked missing in some rows and otherwise reads once, few, many or a size class.

d_gene: TRBD1
j_gene: TRBJ1-6
abundance: once
v_gene: TRBV15
CDR3nt: TGTGCCACCAGCAGAGACTCCCGGGACAGTTTTTTTTCACCCCTCCACTTT
CDR3aa: CATSRDSRDSFFSPLHF

d_gene: TRBD1
j_gene: TRBJ1-2
abundance: -
v_gene: TRBV27
CDR3nt: TGTGCCAGCAGGGCCGACAGGGATTATGGCTACACCTTC
CDR3aa: CASRADRDYGYTF

d_gene: -
j_gene: TRBJ1-2
abundance: -
v_gene: TRBV7-2
CDR3nt: TGTGCCAGATCACCTAACTATGGCTACACCTTC
CDR3aa: CARSPNYGYTF

d_gene: -
j_gene: TRBJ1-2
abundance: -
v_gene: TRBV23-1
CDR3nt: TGCGCCAGCAGTCAATATCAGGGCACTAACTATGGCTACACCTTC
CDR3aa: CASSQYQGTNYGYTF

d_gene: -
j_gene: TRBJ1-5
abundance: -
v_gene: TRBV21-1
CDR3nt: TGTGCCAGCAGCAAACCCGAAAGGGGGTTCGGCAATCAGCCCCAGCATTTT
CDR3aa: CASSKPERGFGNQPQHF

d_gene: -
j_gene: TRBJ2-2
abundance: -
v_gene: TRBV4-3
CDR3nt: TGCGCCAGCAGCCAGAAGGGGGAGGGGTTCGGGGAGCTGTTTTTT
CDR3aa: CASSQKGEGFGELFF

d_gene: -
j_gene: TRBJ2-7
abundance: -
v_gene: TRBV19
CDR3nt: TGTGCCAGTAGTCTGGGACACGAGCAGTACTTC
CDR3aa: CASSLGHEQYF

d_gene: -
j_gene: TRBJ1-5
abundance: many
v_gene: TRBV5-6
CDR3nt: TGTGCCAGCAGCCCCTGGGAAGGGGGCAATCAGCCCCAGCATTTT
CDR3aa: CASSPWEGGNQPQHF

d_gene: -
j_gene: TRBJ1-1
abundance: -
v_gene: TRBV9
CDR3nt: TGTGCCAGCAGCGTAGAAGGAAACACTGAAGCTTTCTTT
CDR3aa: CASSVEGNTEAFF

d_gene: TRBD2
j_gene: TRBJ2-5
abundance: -
v_gene: TRBV27
CDR3nt: TGTGCCAGCAGTTTAGGCGGGGGGGCCCGGGAGACCCAGTACTTC
CDR3aa: CASSLGGGARETQYF

d_gene: -
j_gene: TRBJ2-7
abundance: -
v_gene: TRBV29-1
CDR3nt: TGCAGCGTAGCCCAGGGGAACGAGCAGTACTTC
CDR3aa: CSVAQGNEQYF

d_gene: TRBD1
j_gene: TRBJ2-3
abundance: -
v_gene: TRBV9
CDR3nt: TGTGCCAGCAGCGCCCGGGAGACAGGGGAGACAGATACGCAGTATTTT
CDR3aa: CASSARETGETDTQYF

d_gene: -
j_gene: TRBJ2-7
abundance: -
v_gene: TRBV7-9
CDR3nt: TGTGCCAGCAGCTCCGGTCAAGCGGTCCACGAGCAGTACTTC
CDR3aa: CASSSGQAVHEQYF

d_gene: -
j_gene: TRBJ2-7
abundance: few
v_gene: TRBV7-8
CDR3nt: TGTGCCAGCAGCTTAGTTGTAGACGAGCAGTACTTC
CDR3aa: CASSLVVDEQYF

d_gene: -
j_gene: TRBJ1-3
abundance: -
v_gene: TRBV27
CDR3nt: TGTGCCAGCAGCATCGACAGCAACTCTGGAAACACCATATATTTT
CDR3aa: CASSIDSNSGNTIYF

d_gene: -
j_gene: TRBJ1-1
abundance: -
v_gene: TRBV27
CDR3nt: TGTGCCAGCAGCTGGGCGGGGGGCACTGAAGCTTTCTTT
CDR3aa: CASSWAGGTEAFF

d_gene: TRBD2
j_gene: TRBJ2-3
abundance: -
v_gene: TRBV14
CDR3nt: TGTGCCAGCAGCCAAGTCCGACTAGCGAGGGGGATAGATACGCAGTATTTT
CDR3aa: CASSQVRLARGIDTQYF

d_gene: -
j_gene: TRBJ2-3
abundance: -
v_gene: TRBV27
CDR3nt: TGTGCCAGCAGTTTATCGATTGGTTGGGGAATGCAGTATTTT
CDR3aa: CASSLSIGWGMQYF

d_gene: -
j_gene: TRBJ1-1
abundance: -
v_gene: TRBV19
CDR3nt: TGTGCCAGTAGTATAGGTCAGATCATGAACACTGAAGCTTTCTTT
CDR3aa: CASSIGQIMNTEAFF

d_gene: -
j_gene: TRBJ2-7
abundance: -
v_gene: TRBV2
CDR3nt: TGTGCCAGCAGTACTGGACAGCCCTACGAGCAGTACTTC
CDR3aa: CASSTGQPYEQYF

d_gene: -
j_gene: TRBJ1-2
abundance: many
v_gene: TRBV4-3
CDR3nt: TGCGCCAGCAGCCAGACTGCCGGGACCGCTTATGGCTACACCTTC
CDR3aa: CASSQTAGTAYGYTF

d_gene: -
j_gene: TRBJ1-1
abundance: -
v_gene: TRBV27
CDR3nt: TGTGCCAGCAGGAGGGGGACTGAAGCTTTCTTT
CDR3aa: CASRRGTEAFF